This entry describes one TCR beta chain. These data are taken from a study of blood T cell repertoires in COVID-19. The wider study: Acute and convalescent COVID-19 samples came from the United States, Italy and Spain. Nucleic acid was either cDNA or gDNA, and it came from T cells, B-cell-depleted T cells, or PBMCs.

Sequencing used immunoSEQ multiplex PCR; TCRdb keeps in-frame clones, though not all of them. Here the sample spans around 500,000 clones, approximately 90% being singletons. The CDR3 has 15 residues. Looked up from germline, CDR1 is GTSNPN and CDR2 is SVGIG (reference sequence). After removal of 3 bases from V and 4 bases from J, the junction contained 9 bases not matched to a gene. The sample consisted of PBMCs or T cells enriched from blood (not recorded which). The genes are TRBV30 and TRBJ1-5; 7 nucleotides match TRBD1. This TCR was sampled from a woman aged 55 to 70 who had recovered from COVID-19. This chain's CDR3 is CAWRNPGQPNQPQHF. CDR3 nucleotides: TGTGCCTGGAGGAATCCGGGACAGCCAAATCAGCCCCAGCATTTT. Combining the CDR3 with reference TRBV30 and TRBJ1-5 gives the whole variable domain SQTIHQWPATLVQPVGSPLSLECTVEGTSNPNLYWYRQAAGRGLQLLFYSVGIGQISSEVPQNLSASRPQDRQFILSSKKLLLSDSGFYLCAWRNPGQPNQPQHFGDGTRLSIL.